This T cell receptor (beta chain) was profiled in a study of blood T cell repertoires in COVID-19. The study recruited people aged roughly 18 to 100 years across around 24 US areas. Each participant's cohort was designated according to participant-reported clinical history. V was cut by 6 bases and J by 6 bases, with 9 bases left in between. There are 12 residues in the CDR3. The germline V gene encodes CDR1 MDHEN and CDR2 SYDVKM. Study processing details: Reference gene primer amplification in the assay estimated nucleated cell counts. Method: immunoSEQ multiplex PCR; TCRdb's copy keeps in-frame clones and lacks some. That table is the source of V, J and clone size, and D and trimming were worked out from the DNA. The profile shows approximately 220,000 clones, 80% to 90% of them singletons.

Material: PBMCs or T cells enriched from blood (not recorded which). The receptor's source is a woman between 40 and 50 years old with acute COVID-19. The V call is TRBV28, the J call TRBJ1-5; D may be TRBD1 (5 bases). The CDR3 DNA reads TGTGCCAGCAGCCGGGGGAGTCAGCCCCAGCATTTT. Encoded protein: CASSRGSQPQHF.